These 22 T cell receptor beta chains share one sample of origin, sequenced in a study of PD-1 blockade in classical Hodgkin lymphoma. Profiled with immunoSEQ multiplex PCR; TCRdb holds only in-frame clones, not every one. The profile shows over 60,000 clones, about 70% of them singletons. There was relapse after autologous stem cell transplantation in every patient, and there was variation in brentuximab vedotin exposure. The sequencing used peripheral blood mononuclear cells (PBMCs), collected before the second cycle of nivolumab. Receptors were obtained from a human donor with classical Hodgkin lymphoma.

The chain carries TRBV5-1 and TRBJ2-3; D is uncertain. Looked up from germline, CDR1 is SGHRS and CDR2 is YFSETQ. The V and J ends lost 5 bases and 2 bases respectively, with 6 bases between them. The CDR3 contains 12 residues. CDR3 in DNA: TGCGCCAGCAGTCCTACCACAGATACGCAGTATTTT. This codes for CASSPTTDTQYF. The full variable domain, its missing parts supplied by reference TRBV5-1 and TRBJ2-3, is KAGVTQTPRYLIKTRGQQVTLSCSPISGHRSVSWYQQTPGQGLQFLFEYFSETQRNKGNFPGRFSGRQFSNSRSEMNVSTLELGDSALYLCASSPTTDTQYFGPGTRLTVL.

J is TRBJ1-2 and V is TRBV28; 9 bases are a match to TRBD1. The CDR3 extends over 12 amino acids. Losses at the gene ends were 6 bases for V and 13 bases for J; bases not matched to a gene: 9. Per germline, CDR1 MDHEN and CDR2 SYDVKM. CDR3 sequence reads: CASSPQGAGGTF. DNA for the CDR3: TGTGCCAGCAGCCCACAGGGGGCCGGGGGCACCTTC.

The chain links TRBV7-2 to TRBJ1-2; TRBD1 might be the D (6 bases). Germline loops: CDR1 SGHTA, CDR2 FQGNSA. V lost 1 base, J lost 6 bases, and 21 bases lay in between. The CDR3 runs to 17 residues. Here the CDR3 reads CASSLVLGGGGQHGYTF. The CDR3 DNA follows: TGTGCCAGCAGCTTAGTGTTGGGAGGCGGGGGGCAGCATGGCTACACCTTC.

This clone appeared once. The CDR3 loop is CASSLGQGLGEKLFF. The CDR3, as DNA: TGCGCCAGCAGCTTGGGACAGGGGTTAGGAGAAAAACTGTTTTTT. The chain carries TRBV5-1 and TRBJ1-4; 8 nucleotides agree with TRBD1. The CDR3 spans 15 residues. Trimming took 0 bases from V and 8 from J; bases not matched to a gene: 6. Germline-derived CDR1 and CDR2 are SGHRS and YFSETQ. Supplemented by reference TRBV5-1 and TRBJ1-4, the full variable domain reads KAGVTQTPRYLIKTRGQQVTLSCSPISGHRSVSWYQQTPGQGLQFLFEYFSETQRNKGNFPGRFSGRQFSNSRSEMNVSTLELGDSALYLCASSLGQGLGEKLFFGSGTQLSVL.

This clone was counted only a few times. This chain joins TRBV7-3 and TRBJ1-2; TRBD1 matches at 11 bases. The CDR3 length is 15 residues. V was clipped by 2 bases and J by 9 bases; unmatched bases: 8. CDR1 is SGHTA, CDR2 FQGTGA, per germline. The CDR3 region is CASSLVSGTGGSYTF. CDR3 coding DNA: TGTGCCAGCAGCTTAGTGTCCGGGACAGGGGGTAGCTACACCTTC.

The genes are TRBV5-1 and TRBJ1-2; the D gene is possibly TRBD1 (6 bases). This CDR3 contains 15 residues. Trimming pared 4 bases from V and 4 bases from J, leaving 17 bases between. Germline V CDR1 and CDR2: SGHRS, YFSETQ. CDR3 sequence (DNA): TGCGCCAGCAGCAATGGAGGGGGAGGGCTCTATGGCTACACCTTC. Translating it yields CASSNGGGGLYGYTF.

The chain couples TRBV7-2 to TRBJ1-1; tentative D call: TRBD1 (6 bases). CDR1 is SGHTA and CDR2 is FQGNSA in the germline V gene. The CDR3 totals 15 residues. Trimming cost V 5 bases and J 4 bases, with 17 bases left between them. The CDR3 reads CASSPFRGQATEAFF. For the CDR3, the DNA is TGTGCCAGCAGCCCGTTTCGGGGGCAGGCCACTGAAGCTTTCTTT. The full variable domain, rest sourced from reference TRBV7-2 and TRBJ1-1, is GAGVSQSPSNKVTEKGKDVELRCDPISGHTALYWYRQSLGQGLEFLIYFQGNSAPDKSGLPSDRFSAERTGGSVSTLTIQRTQQEDSAVYLCASSPFRGQATEAFFGQGTRLTVV.

Worth noting for this clone: Other DNA sequences in the same sample also yield this CDR3. This rearrangement joins TRBV5-1 to TRBJ1-1, with D uncertain. The V gene lost 4 bases and the J gene lost 1 base, with 17 bases spanning the gap. Germline V CDR1 and CDR2: SGHRS, YFSETQ. CDR3 size: 16 residues. CDR3 DNA: TGCGCCAGCAGCCTAGTGGGCAGAGGGAAGAACACTGAAGCTTTCTTT. Protein: CASSLVGRGKNTEAFF.

This chain connects TRBV15 to TRBJ2-7; no clear D. Germline CDR1 LNHNV, CDR2 YYDKDF (reference sequence). The CDR3 loop spans 15 amino acids. V dropped 0 bases and J dropped 3 bases, with 12 bases sitting between them. This CDR3 is CATSREWGSFYEQYF. In nucleotides, the CDR3 is TGTGCCACCAGCAGAGAATGGGGTTCATTCTACGAGCAGTACTTC.

This rearrangement joins TRBV5-1 to TRBJ2-2; 7 bases are shared with TRBD2. Trimming took 7 bases from V and 5 from J; bases not matched to a gene: 11. This CDR3 is built from 15 residues. The germline gives CDR1 SGHRS, CDR2 YFSETQ. CDR3 sequence reads: CASALGGAPTGELFF. CDR3 nucleotide sequence: TGCGCCAGCGCCCTGGGAGGGGCGCCTACCGGGGAGCTGTTTTTT.

This sequence joins TRBV30 and TRBJ1-1, with TRBD1 as a possible D gene (5 bases). The CDR3 loop spans 14 amino acids. Per the germline V gene, CDR1 is GTSNPN and CDR2 is SVGIG (reference sequence). The V end lost 4 bases, the J end lost 5 bases, and 17 bases lay between the germline ends. CDR3 bases: TGTGCCTGGAAGGAGAGGAGGCAGGGAACTGAAGCTTTCTTT. Translated: CAWKERRQGTEAFF. Full variable domain (remainder filled in from reference TRBV30 and TRBJ1-1): SQTIHQWPATLVQPVGSPLSLECTVEGTSNPNLYWYRQAAGRGLQLLFYSVGIGQISSEVPQNLSASRPQDRQFILSSKKLLLSDSGFYLCAWKERRQGTEAFFGQGTRLTVV.

The J gene is TRBJ1-5, the V gene TRBV18; D is uncertain. Germline V gene lookup returns CDR1 KGHSH and CDR2 LQKENI. This CDR3 is 14 amino acids long. Trimming stripped 2 bases from V and 0 bases from J, with 5 bases between. The DNA of the CDR3 is TGTGCCAGCTCACCAGGGGATAGCAATCAGCCCCAGCATTTT. Its translation is CASSPGDSNQPQHF. The full variable domain, with the rest looked up from reference TRBV18 and TRBJ1-5, is NAGVMQNPRHLVRRRGQEARLRCSPMKGHSHVYWYRQLPEEGLKFMVYLQKENIIDESGMPKERFSAEFPKEGPSILRIQQVVRGDSAAYFCASSPGDSNQPQHFGDGTRLSIL.

This chain's CDR3 is CSAQGQGFVGGYTF. For the CDR3, the DNA is TGCAGCGCCCAAGGACAGGGATTTGTCGGAGGCTACACCTTC. The rearrangement uses TRBV29-1 and TRBJ1-2; 8 bases are a match to TRBD1. Germline CDR1 is SQVTM and CDR2 is ANQGSEA. This CDR3 is 14 amino acids long. V was pared by 7 bases and J by 8 bases, with 15 bases of the junction left unmatched.

This clone appeared once. The genes are TRBV11-2 and TRBJ2-2; D not certain. This CDR3 has 16 amino acids. Trimming pared 1 base from V and 9 bases from J, leaving 18 bases between. CDR1 SGHAT and CDR2 FQNNGV come from the germline V gene. CDR3 DNA sequence: TGTGCCAGCAGCTTAGGAATAGGGAAGATTCCCAGGGAGCTGTTTTTT. This codes for CASSLGIGKIPRELFF.

This chain joins TRBV27 and TRBJ2-1; D is undetermined. The CDR3 has 14 residues. V shed 4 bases and J shed 0 bases, with 7 bases lying between them. The germline V gene encodes CDR1 MNHEY and CDR2 SMNVEV (reference sequence). Here the CDR3 DNA reads TGTGCCAGCAGTTCCCCGGGCTCCTACAATGAGCAGTTCTTC. The encoded protein is CASSSPGSYNEQFF.

The rearrangement joins TRBV2 to TRBJ2-5; D is unresolved. From germline, CDR1 is SNHLY and CDR2 FYNNEI. Trimming removed 1 base from V and 4 bases from J, with 7 bases in between. The length of the CDR3 is 13 residues. The CDR3 sequence is CASSEEAVETQYF. The DNA of the CDR3 is TGTGCCAGCAGTGAAGAAGCAGTAGAGACCCAGTACTTC.

This clone appeared a few times. The V call is TRBV9, the J call TRBJ1-1, with D hard to call. Deletions cut 0 bases from V and 0 bases from J, with 9 bases between. Germline CDR1 reads SGDLS; CDR2 reads YYNGEE. The length of the CDR3 is 15 residues. For the CDR3, the DNA is TGTGCCAGCAGCGTAGGGGGAGATATGAACACTGAAGCTTTCTTT. Protein: CASSVGGDMNTEAFF.

The chain carries TRBV7-9 and TRBJ1-6; no reliable D call. Trimming removed 5 bases at V and 9 bases at J, with 14 bases between. The CDR3 covers 14 residues. The germline CDR1 and CDR2 sequences are SEHNR and FQNEAQ (reference sequence). The CDR3 is CASSPSLSGSPLHF. In DNA form, the CDR3 reads TGTGCCAGCAGCCCCAGCCTGTCCGGTTCACCCCTCCACTTT.

The V and J genes are TRBV6-5 and TRBJ1-5; 7 bases are shared with TRBD1. Trimming took 10 bases from V and 2 from J; bases not matched to a gene: 11. In germline, CDR1 is MNHEY, CDR2 SVGAGI. This CDR3 contains 15 residues. The CDR3 nucleotides read TGTGCCACCCGACTGGGGCAGGGGGGCAATCAGCCCCAGCATTTT. Translating gives CATRLGQGGNQPQHF.

V usage is TRBV20-1 and J usage is TRBJ1-2; D not certain. The V gene's germline CDR1 is DFQATT and CDR2 SNEGSKA (reference sequence). Trimming removed 4 bases from V and 7 bases from J, with 10 bases in between. The CDR3 length is 11 residues. CDR3 in DNA: TGCAGTGCTATACACGGCCCTGGCTACACCTTC. Amino acid sequence: CSAIHGPGYTF.

This chain joins TRBV2 and TRBJ2-7, with 7 positions matching TRBD1. The germline V gene has CDR1 SNHLY and CDR2 FYNNEI. V shed 8 bases, J shed 0 bases, and the junction held 4 bases outside the gene matches. This CDR3 is built from 13 residues. The CDR3 reads CASQDRYSYEQYF. DNA of the CDR3: TGTGCCAGCCAGGACAGGTACTCCTACGAGCAGTACTTC.

Here the CDR3 DNA reads TGTGCCAGTAAGCTCACAGGGCTCCCTGAAGCTTTCTTT. This encodes CASKLTGLPEAFF. The chain joins TRBV19 to TRBJ1-1; weak D call: TRBD1 (6 bases). Germline V lookup: CDR1 LNHDA, CDR2 SQIVND (reference sequence). V dropped 7 bases and J dropped 6 bases, with 15 bases sitting between them. CDR3 length: 13 residues.